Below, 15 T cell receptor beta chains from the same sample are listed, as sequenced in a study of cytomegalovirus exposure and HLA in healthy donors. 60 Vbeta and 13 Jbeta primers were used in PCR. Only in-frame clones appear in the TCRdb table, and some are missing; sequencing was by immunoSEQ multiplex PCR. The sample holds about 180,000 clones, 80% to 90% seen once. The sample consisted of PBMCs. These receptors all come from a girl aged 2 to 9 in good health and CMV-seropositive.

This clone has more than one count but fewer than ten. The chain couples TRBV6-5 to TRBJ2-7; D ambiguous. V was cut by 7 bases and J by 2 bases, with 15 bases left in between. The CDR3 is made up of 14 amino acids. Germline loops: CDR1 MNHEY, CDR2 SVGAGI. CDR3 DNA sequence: TGTGCCAGCACCGTTAATGCGGATGCCTACGAGCAGTACTTC. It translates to CASTVNADAYEQYF.

CDR3 amino acids: CASSIAYEQFF. CDR3 DNA sequence: TGTGCCAGCAGTATTGCGTATGAGCAGTTCTTC. The chain uses TRBV28 and TRBJ2-1; D remains unclear. The CDR3 covers 11 residues. The V end lost 5 bases, the J end lost 8 bases, and 7 bases lay between the germline ends. CDR1 MDHEN and CDR2 SYDVKM come from the germline V gene.

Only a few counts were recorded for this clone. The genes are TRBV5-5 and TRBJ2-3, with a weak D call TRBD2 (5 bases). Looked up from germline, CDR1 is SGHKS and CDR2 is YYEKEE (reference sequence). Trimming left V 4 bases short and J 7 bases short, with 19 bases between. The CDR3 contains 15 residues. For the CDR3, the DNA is TGTGCCAGCAGCCTCTCGGGAAAAGCAGCGTATACGCAGTATTTT. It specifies CASSLSGKAAYTQYF.

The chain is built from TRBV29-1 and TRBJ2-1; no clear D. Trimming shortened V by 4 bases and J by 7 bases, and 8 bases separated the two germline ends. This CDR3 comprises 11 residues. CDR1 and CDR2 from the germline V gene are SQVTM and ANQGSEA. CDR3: CSVVFLNEQFF. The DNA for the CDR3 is TGCAGCGTTGTGTTCCTTAATGAGCAGTTCTTC.

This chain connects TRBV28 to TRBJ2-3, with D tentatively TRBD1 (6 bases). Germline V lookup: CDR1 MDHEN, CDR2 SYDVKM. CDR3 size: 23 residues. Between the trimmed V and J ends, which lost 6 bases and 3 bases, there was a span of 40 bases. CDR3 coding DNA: TGTGCCAGCAGATTACTAGTCTCCCACGGGTTGTCCTCAGGTGGGACATTAACAGATACGCAGTATTTT. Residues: CASRLLVSHGLSSGGTLTDTQYF.

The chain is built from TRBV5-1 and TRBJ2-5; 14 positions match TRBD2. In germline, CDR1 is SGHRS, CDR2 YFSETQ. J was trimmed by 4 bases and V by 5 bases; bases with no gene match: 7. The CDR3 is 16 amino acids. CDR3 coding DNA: TGCGCCAGCAGTGGGACTAGCGGGGGACGCGGAGAGACCCAGTACTTC. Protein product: CASSGTSGGRGETQYF.

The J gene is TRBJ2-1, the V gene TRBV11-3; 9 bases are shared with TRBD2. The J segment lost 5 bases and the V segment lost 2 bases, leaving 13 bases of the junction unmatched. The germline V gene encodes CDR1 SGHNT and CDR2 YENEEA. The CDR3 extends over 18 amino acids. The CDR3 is CASSLKFPVTSGNNEQFF. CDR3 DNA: TGTGCCAGCAGCTTAAAATTTCCGGTGACTAGCGGTAACAATGAGCAGTTCTTC.

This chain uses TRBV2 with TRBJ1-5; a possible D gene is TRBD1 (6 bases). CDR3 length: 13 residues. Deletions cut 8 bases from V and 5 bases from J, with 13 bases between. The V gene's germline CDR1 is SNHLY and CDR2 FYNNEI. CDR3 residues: CASHRDLDQPQHF. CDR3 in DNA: TGTGCCAGCCACAGGGATCTGGATCAGCCCCAGCATTTT.

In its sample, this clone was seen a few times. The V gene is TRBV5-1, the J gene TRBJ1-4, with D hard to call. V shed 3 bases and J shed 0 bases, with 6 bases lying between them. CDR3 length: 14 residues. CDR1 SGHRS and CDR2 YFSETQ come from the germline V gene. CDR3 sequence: CASSSGATNEKLFF. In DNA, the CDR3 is TGCGCCAGCAGCTCCGGGGCAACTAATGAAAAACTGTTTTTT.

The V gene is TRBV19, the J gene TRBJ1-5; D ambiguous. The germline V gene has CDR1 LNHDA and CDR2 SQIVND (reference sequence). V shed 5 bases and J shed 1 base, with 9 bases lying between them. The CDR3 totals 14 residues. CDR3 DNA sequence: TGTGCCAGTAGTCAGTCGTTGAGCAATCAGCCCCAGCATTTT. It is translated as CASSQSLSNQPQHF.

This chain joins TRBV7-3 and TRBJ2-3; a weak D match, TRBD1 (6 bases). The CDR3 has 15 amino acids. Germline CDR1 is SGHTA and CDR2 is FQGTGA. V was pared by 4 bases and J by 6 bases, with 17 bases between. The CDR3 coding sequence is TGTGCCAGCAGCTCCCTCGGTGGGGGCCAGGATACGCAGTATTTT. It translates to CASSSLGGGQDTQYF.

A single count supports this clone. DNA of the CDR3: TGTGCCAGTAGTATGGGACTGGGCTATGGCTACACCTTC. Translation: CASSMGLGYGYTF. The chain has TRBV19 and TRBJ1-2, with D perhaps TRBD1 (5 bases). The CDR3 sequence is 13 residues long. The germline gives CDR1 LNHDA, CDR2 SQIVND (reference sequence). Trimming shortened V by 3 bases and J by 4 bases, and 9 bases separated the two germline ends.

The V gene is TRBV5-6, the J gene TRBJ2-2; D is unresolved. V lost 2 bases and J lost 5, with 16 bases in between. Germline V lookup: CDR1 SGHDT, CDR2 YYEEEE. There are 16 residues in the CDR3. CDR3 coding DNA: TGTGCCAGCAGCTTACTCGCGGCTTATCGGACCGGGGAGCTGTTTTTT. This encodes CASSLLAAYRTGELFF.

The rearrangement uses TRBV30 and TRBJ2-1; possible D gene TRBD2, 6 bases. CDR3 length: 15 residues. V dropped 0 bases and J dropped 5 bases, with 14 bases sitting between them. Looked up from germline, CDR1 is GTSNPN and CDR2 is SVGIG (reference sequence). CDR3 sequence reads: CAWSVGGTPNNEQFF. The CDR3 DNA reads TGTGCCTGGAGTGTAGGCGGGACTCCTAACAATGAGCAGTTCTTC.

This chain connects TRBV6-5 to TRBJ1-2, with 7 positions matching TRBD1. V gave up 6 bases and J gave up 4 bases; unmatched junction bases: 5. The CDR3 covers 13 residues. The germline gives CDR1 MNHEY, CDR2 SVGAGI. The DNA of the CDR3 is TGTGCCAGCAGGGCGGACAGGCTCTATGGCTACACCTTC. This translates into CASRADRLYGYTF.